Below, 7 T cell receptor beta chains from the same sample are listed, as sequenced in a study of blood T cell repertoires in COVID-19. Clones were read by immunoSEQ multiplex PCR, and TCRdb kept only the in-frame ones, dropping some. The table lists tens of thousands of clones, roughly nine tenths of them singletons. Sequenced sample: peripheral blood. The receptors were sampled from a man aged 45 to 65 with active or convalescent COVID-19.

V and J are TRBV19 and TRBJ2-5; 9 bases align to TRBD1. The CDR3 totals 16 residues. V lost 4 bases, J lost 5 bases, and 11 bases stayed unmatched. CDR1 is LNHDA, CDR2 SQIVND, per germline (reference sequence). The CDR3 DNA reads TGTGCCAGTAGTAGGTTACCGGGACAGGGTTACGAGACCCAGTACTTC. Protein sequence: CASSRLPGQGYETQYF.

The rearrangement uses TRBV10-1 and TRBJ2-1, with TRBD2 matching 15 bases. CDR1 is WNHNN and CDR2 is SYGVQD in the germline V gene (reference sequence). V lost 4 bases, J lost 6 bases, and 7 bases stayed unmatched. This CDR3 is built from 17 residues. CDR3 region: CASSVGLAGGYLNEQFF. The CDR3 DNA sequence: TGCGCCAGCAGTGTAGGACTAGCGGGGGGGTACCTCAATGAGCAGTTCTTC.

The rearrangement links TRBV4-1 to TRBJ1-1, with TRBD1 as a possible D gene (5 bases). This CDR3 spans 14 amino acids. Trimming took off 0 bases at V and 1 base at J, with 6 bases between the two ends. Germline CDR1 is MGHRA and CDR2 is YSYEKL. The CDR3 region is CASSQDRGNTEAFF. In DNA form, the CDR3 reads TGCGCCAGCAGCCAAGATAGGGGGAACACTGAAGCTTTCTTT.

The chain recombines TRBV4-3 with TRBJ2-2; 10 positions match TRBD2. The CDR3 runs 20 residues. Trimming removed 0 bases from V and 0 bases from J; junction bases left unmatched: 10. Germline V lookup: CDR1 LGHNA, CDR2 YSLEER. The CDR3 region has the DNA TGCGCCAGCAGCCAAGATTCAGCGGGGGGGCCGTTCGCGAACACCGGGGAGCTGTTTTTT. Translation gives CASSQDSAGGPFANTGELFF.

The gene calls are TRBV7-9 and TRBJ2-1, with 11 bases matching TRBD2. The ends lost 3 bases at V and 7 bases at J; junction bases unmatched: 5. The CDR3 is made up of 15 amino acids. Germline lookup yields CDR1 SEHNR and CDR2 FQNEAQ (reference sequence). The CDR3 here is CASSFSGGARNEQFF. DNA for the CDR3: TGTGCCAGCAGCTTTAGCGGGGGGGCCAGGAATGAGCAGTTCTTC.

This clone was seen just once. The genes are TRBV28 and TRBJ1-6, with 8 positions matching TRBD1. Germline V gene sequence: CDR1 MDHEN, CDR2 SYDVKM. The CDR3 consists of 14 residues. Trimming took 5 bases from V and 6 from J; bases not matched to a gene: 3. The DNA of the CDR3 is TGTGCCAGCAGTACCGGGACAGGTAATTCACCCCTCCACTTT. It yields the protein CASSTGTGNSPLHF. The whole variable domain, remainder taken from reference TRBV28 and TRBJ1-6, is DVKVTQSSRYLVKRTGEKVFLECVQDMDHENMFWYRQDPGLGLRLIYFSYDVKMKEKGDIPEGYSVSREKKERFSLILESASTNQTSMYLCASSTGTGNSPLHFGNGTRLTVT.

This clone was picked up many times. The sample carries other DNA sequences with the same CDR3. The chain is built from TRBV5-1 and TRBJ1-2, with no clear D. The CDR3 extends over 12 amino acids. CDR1 and CDR2 (germline): SGHRS, YFSETQ. Trimming left V 4 bases short and J 3 bases short, with 7 bases between. CDR3 nucleotide sequence: TGCGCCAGCAGCACGGGAGACTATGGCTACACCTTC. Translated: CASSTGDYGYTF.